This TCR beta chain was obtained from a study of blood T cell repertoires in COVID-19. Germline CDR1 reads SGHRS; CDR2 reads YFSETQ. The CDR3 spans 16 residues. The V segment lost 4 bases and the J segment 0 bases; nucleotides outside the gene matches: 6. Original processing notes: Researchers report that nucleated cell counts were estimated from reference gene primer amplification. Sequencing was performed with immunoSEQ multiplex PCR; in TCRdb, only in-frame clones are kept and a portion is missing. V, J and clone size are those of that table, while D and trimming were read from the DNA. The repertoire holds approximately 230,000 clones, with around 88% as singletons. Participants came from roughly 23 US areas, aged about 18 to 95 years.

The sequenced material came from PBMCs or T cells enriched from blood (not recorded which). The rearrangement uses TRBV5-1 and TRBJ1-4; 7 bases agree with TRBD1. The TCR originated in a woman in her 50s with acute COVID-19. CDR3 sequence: CASSQGQPATNEKLFF. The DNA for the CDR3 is TGCGCCAGCAGCCAGGGACAGCCTGCAACTAATGAAAAACTGTTTTTT.